The clone carrying this T cell receptor beta chain was counted ten times or more. The sample originates from a study of T cells in Graves' hyperthyroidism and ophthalmopathy. The CDR3 regions of TCR beta were amplified from RNA transcripts. During a first-round RT-PCR of the TCR CDR3, the HTBI primer set was used. TCRdb fed the multiplex PCR reads into MiXCR, producing one record per CDR3 protein. The data contain around 620,000 distinct CDR3 sequences, about 14% of them singletons. The CDR3 covers 13 residues. Germline loops: CDR1 SQVTM, CDR2 ANQGSEA. The origin of this receptor is a woman aged 18-29 years with Graves' ophthalmopathy. The chain joins TRBV29-1 to TRBJ2-1; 7 bases are shared with TRBD1. The sequenced sample was blood. CDR3 bases: TGCGGCTACAGGGGATTAGCCTACAATGAGCAGTTCTTC. Translation gives CGYRGLAYNEQFF.